These 7 T cell receptor beta chains were all obtained from the same sample, sequenced in a study of T cell responses to AZD1222 COVID-19 vaccine. Data came from immunoSEQ multiplex PCR; TCRdb stores just in-frame clones and leaves some out. There are fewer than 130,000 clones in the sample; about 94% occur only once, and roughly 2.2% lies in the top ten. Specimen: peripheral blood, collected on day 0 of AZD1222 vaccination. These receptors were taken from an adult in good health.

This clone was counted a single time. The gene calls are TRBV21-1 and TRBJ2-5; the table names TRBD2, a call not compared with the DNA. TRBV21-1 is a pseudogene segment. CDR3 length equals 18 residues. In DNA form, the CDR3 reads TGTGCCAGCAGCAACGTACTCTTAGCGCGAGTTGGATCGGAGACCCAGTACTTC. This codes for CASSNVLLARVGSETQYF.

This chain links TRBV6-1 with TRBJ2-1, with no clear D. The CDR3 length is 13 residues. Germline V CDR1 and CDR2: MNHNS, SASEGT. V was trimmed by 3 bases and J by 0 bases, leaving 3 bases between them. This CDR3 is CASSDSSYNEQFF. In DNA, the CDR3 is TGTGCCAGCAGTGACAGCTCCTACAATGAGCAGTTCTTC.

This rearrangement joins TRBV12-5 to TRBJ2-7; D is ambiguous. The V gene lost 2 bases and the J gene lost 5 bases, with 7 bases spanning the gap. CDR3 length: 12 amino acids. Germline V gene sequence: CDR1 LGHNT, CDR2 FRNRAP. The CDR3, as DNA: TGTGCTAGTGGTTTGTCTGAGGACGAGCAGTACTTC. Amino acid sequence: CASGLSEDEQYF.

This chain links TRBV10-3 with TRBJ1-1, with a tentative D call TRBD1 (5 bases). The V gene's germline CDR1 is ENHRY and CDR2 SYGVKD. Trimming shortened V by 10 bases and J by 1 base, and 13 bases separated the two germline ends. The CDR3 loop spans 13 amino acids. The DNA for the CDR3 is TGTGCCACCGGGACGGTCTCGAACACTGAAGCTTTCTTT. Translation: CATGTVSNTEAFF.

The CDR3 DNA reads TGCGCCAGCATTCCGAGCGCCGGGACCGCCTCCTACGAGCAGTACTTC. It encodes CASIPSAGTASYEQYF. V and J are TRBV10-2 and TRBJ2-7, with D perhaps matching TRBD1 or TRBD2 (5 bases each). The germline V gene has CDR1 WSHSY and CDR2 SAAADI. V lost 7 bases and J lost 0, with 19 bases in between. The CDR3 loop spans 16 amino acids.

This chain links TRBV5-1 with TRBJ1-3; D uncertain. CDR3 size: 14 residues. The germline CDR1 and CDR2 sequences are SGHRS and YFSETQ. The V end was cut by 4 bases, the J end by 2 bases, with 10 bases between. The CDR3 region has the DNA TGCGCCAGCAGCCCCGCGGGTACTGGAAACACCATATATTTT. It codes for CASSPAGTGNTIYF.

V gene TRBV6-5 combines with J gene TRBJ1-4, with D possibly matching TRBD1 (6 bases). The CDR3 extends over 15 amino acids. The germline V gene encodes CDR1 MNHEY and CDR2 SVGAGI. V lost 6 bases and J 0 bases, leaving 11 bases between the germline ends. CDR3 sequence reads: CASRPEGATNEKLFF. In DNA, the CDR3 is TGTGCCAGCAGGCCAGAGGGGGCAACTAATGAAAAACTGTTTTTT.